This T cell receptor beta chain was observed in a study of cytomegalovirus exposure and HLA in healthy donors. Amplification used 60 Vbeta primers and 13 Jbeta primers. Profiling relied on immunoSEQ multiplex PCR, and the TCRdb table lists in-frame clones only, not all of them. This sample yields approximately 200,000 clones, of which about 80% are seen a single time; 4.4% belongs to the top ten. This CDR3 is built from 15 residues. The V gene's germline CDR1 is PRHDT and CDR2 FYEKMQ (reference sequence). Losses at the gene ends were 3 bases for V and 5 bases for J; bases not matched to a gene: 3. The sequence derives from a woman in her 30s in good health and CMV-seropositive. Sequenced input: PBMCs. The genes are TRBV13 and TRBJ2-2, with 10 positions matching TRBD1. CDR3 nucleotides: TGTGCCAGCAGCTTGCGGACAGGGGGTACCGGGGAGCTGTTTTTT. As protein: CASSLRTGGTGELFF.